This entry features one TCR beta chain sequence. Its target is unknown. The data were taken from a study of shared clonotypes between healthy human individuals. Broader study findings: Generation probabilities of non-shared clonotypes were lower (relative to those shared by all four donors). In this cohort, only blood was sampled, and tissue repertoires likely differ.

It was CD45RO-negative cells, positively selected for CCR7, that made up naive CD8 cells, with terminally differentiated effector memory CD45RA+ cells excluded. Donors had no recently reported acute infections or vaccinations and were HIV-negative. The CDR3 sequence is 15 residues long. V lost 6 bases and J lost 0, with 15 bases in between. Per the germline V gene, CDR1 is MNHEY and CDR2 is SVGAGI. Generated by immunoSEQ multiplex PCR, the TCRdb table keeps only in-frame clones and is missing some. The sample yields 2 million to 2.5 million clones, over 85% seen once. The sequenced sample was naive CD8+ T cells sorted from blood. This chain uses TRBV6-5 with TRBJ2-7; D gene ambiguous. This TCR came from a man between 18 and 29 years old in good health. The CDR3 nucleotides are TGTGCCAGCAGGGTGGAGTCCAGCAGCTCCTACGAGCAGTACTTC. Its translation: CASRVESSSSYEQYF.